This TCR beta chain was profiled in a study of post-analysis software for immune sequencing data. Points from the study as a whole: Compared with controls, patients had more of about five TRBV segments, including TRBV5-6, TRBV5-1 and TRBV20-1.

Remarks on this clonotype: Its antigen remains unknown.

CDR1 is SEHNR and CDR2 is FQNEAQ in the germline V gene (reference sequence). This CDR3 spans 15 amino acids. The V end lost 5 bases, the J end lost 7 bases, and 19 bases lay between the germline ends. Unique molecular identifiers tagged the TCR beta cDNA libraries. TCRdb called the PCR reads again in MiXCR, with one record for every CDR3 protein. The sample shows about 540,000 distinct CDR3 sequences, less than 40% of them seen only once. The chain couples TRBV7-9 to TRBJ2-3; D may correspond to TRBD1 or TRBD2 (5 bases each). This clonotype was sampled from a girl aged 2-17 years with multiple sclerosis. The sample comprised blood. This chain's CDR3 is CASSERKGRPNTQYF. In nucleotides, the CDR3 is TGTGCCAGCAGCGAGCGGAAGGGACGCCCCAATACGCAGTATTTT. Supplemented by reference TRBV7-9 and TRBJ2-3, the full variable domain reads DTGVSQNPRHKITKRGQNVTFRCDPISEHNRLYWYRQTLGQGPEFLTYFQNEAQLEKSRLLSDRFSAERPKGSFSTLEIQRTEQGDSAMYLCASSERKGRPNTQYFGPGTRLTVL.